These 10 T cell receptor beta chains came from one sample sequenced in a study of blood T cell repertoires in COVID-19 (dated by TCRdb to 2020 to 2022). Library preparation employed the immunoSEQ multiplex PCR assay. TCRdb limited this immuneACCESS table to in-frame rearrangements with V and J called. A share of clones is missing; checked studies link under half to unresolved V genes, and the rest is unexplained. The sample yields about 74,000 clones; less than 95% were counted once. Around 4.9% of the sample lies in the top ten. The specimen sequenced was peripheral blood. The source is a woman in her sixties with active COVID-19.

The chain uses TRBV18 and TRBJ2-1; 8 positions match TRBD1. V shed 3 bases, J shed 4 bases, and the junction held 5 bases outside the gene matches. Germline V gives CDR1 KGHSH, CDR2 LQKENI. The CDR3 is 15 residues long. CDR3 nucleotide sequence: TGTGCCAGCTCACCTGGACAGGGAACATACAATGAGCAGTTCTTC. Residues: CASSPGQGTYNEQFF. Full variable domain (outside the CDR3, taken from reference TRBV18 and TRBJ2-1): NAGVMQNPRHLVRRRGQEARLRCSPMKGHSHVYWYRQLPEEGLKFMVYLQKENIIDESGMPKERFSAEFPKEGPSILRIQQVVRGDSAAYFCASSPGQGTYNEQFFGPGTRLTVL.

This clone was seen a single time. V gene TRBV11-2 combines with J gene TRBJ2-5, with D unclear. CDR3 length: 13 amino acids. Deletions cut 5 bases from V and 1 base from J, with 8 bases between. Germline assignment: CDR1 SGHAT and CDR2 FQNNGV. As DNA, the CDR3 is TGTGCCAGCAGCCATCGAGGCCAAGAGACCCAGTACTTC. This sequence encodes CASSHRGQETQYF. Supplemented by reference TRBV11-2 and TRBJ2-5, the full variable domain reads EAGVAQSPRYKIIEKRQSVAFWCNPISGHATLYWYQQILGQGPKLLIQFQNNGVVDDSQLPKDRFSAERLKGVDSTLKIQPAKLEDSAVYLCASSHRGQETQYFGPGTRLLVL.

V usage is TRBV5-1 and J usage is TRBJ2-1, with 8 bases matching TRBD1. Germline CDR1 and CDR2: SGHRS and YFSETQ. CDR3 length: 14 residues. Trimming took 4 bases from V and 7 from J; bases not matched to a gene: 7. In nucleotides, the CDR3 is TGCGCCAGCAGCCTCTCAACAGGGGGGAATGAGCAGTTCTTC. Translating gives CASSLSTGGNEQFF.

This chain uses TRBV7-2 with TRBJ2-7; 7 nucleotides line up with TRBD1. The CDR3 is 13 residues long. J lost 5 bases, V lost 5 bases, and 6 bases had no gene match. CDR1 is SGHTA and CDR2 is FQGNSA in the germline V gene. CDR3 nucleotides: TGTGCCAGCAGCGAACAGGGGATCCACGAGCAGTACTTC. Its protein product is CASSEQGIHEQYF.

CDR3 DNA sequence: TGCAGCGTTGCCGGACAGGCGGGCAATCAGCCCCAGCATTTT. As protein: CSVAGQAGNQPQHF. The gene calls are TRBV29-1 and TRBJ1-5, with 7 nucleotides matching TRBD1. There are 14 residues in the CDR3. V gave up 4 bases and J gave up 2 bases; unmatched junction bases: 5. Germline CDR1 reads SQVTM; CDR2 reads ANQGSEA.

V and J are TRBV2 and TRBJ2-5; possibly TRBD2 for D (6 bases). Trimming pared 6 bases from V and 4 bases from J, leaving 15 bases between. The CDR3 runs 14 residues. Germline loops: CDR1 SNHLY, CDR2 FYNNEI. The chain's CDR3 is CASRYYQGGETQYF. For the CDR3, the DNA is TGTGCCAGCAGGTACTACCAGGGAGGAGAGACCCAGTACTTC.

The chain employs TRBV19 and TRBJ1-1; TRBD1 matches at 12 bases. The germline gives CDR1 LNHDA, CDR2 SQIVND (reference sequence). V lost 8 bases to trimming and J lost 6 bases; unmatched junction nucleotides: 4. The CDR3 sequence is 13 residues long. In nucleotides, the CDR3 is TGTGCCAGTGGGACAGGGGGCAGCTCTGAAGCTTTCTTT. This translates into CASGTGGSSEAFF.

This chain's CDR3 is CASSLSGGSNQPQHF. CDR3 DNA: TGTGCCAGCAGCTTATCAGGGGGGAGCAATCAGCCCCAGCATTTT. The V call is TRBV7-8, the J call TRBJ1-5; 7 nucleotides match TRBD1. Germline V gene sequence: CDR1 SGHVS, CDR2 FQNEAQ. After removal of 2 bases from V and 1 base from J, the junction contained 2 bases not matched to a gene. The CDR3 totals 15 residues.

The chain carries TRBV12-3 or TRBV12-4 and TRBJ2-4, with TRBD1 matching 11 bases. The V segment lost 5 bases and the J segment 9 bases; nucleotides outside the gene matches: 3. CDR3 length: 13 amino acids. The CDR3 spells CASSPGTGGIQYF. CDR3 coding DNA: TGTGCCAGCAGTCCCGGGACAGGGGGCATTCAGTACTTC.

This clone was picked up one time. The chain couples TRBV19 to TRBJ2-5; 10 nucleotides align to TRBD1. Germline loops: CDR1 LNHDA, CDR2 SQIVND (reference sequence). This CDR3 spans 14 amino acids. The J segment lost 4 bases and the V segment lost 6 bases, leaving 5 bases of the junction unmatched. CDR3 region: CASSSTGGPETQYF. As DNA, the CDR3 is TGTGCCAGTAGCTCGACAGGGGGCCCAGAGACCCAGTACTTC.